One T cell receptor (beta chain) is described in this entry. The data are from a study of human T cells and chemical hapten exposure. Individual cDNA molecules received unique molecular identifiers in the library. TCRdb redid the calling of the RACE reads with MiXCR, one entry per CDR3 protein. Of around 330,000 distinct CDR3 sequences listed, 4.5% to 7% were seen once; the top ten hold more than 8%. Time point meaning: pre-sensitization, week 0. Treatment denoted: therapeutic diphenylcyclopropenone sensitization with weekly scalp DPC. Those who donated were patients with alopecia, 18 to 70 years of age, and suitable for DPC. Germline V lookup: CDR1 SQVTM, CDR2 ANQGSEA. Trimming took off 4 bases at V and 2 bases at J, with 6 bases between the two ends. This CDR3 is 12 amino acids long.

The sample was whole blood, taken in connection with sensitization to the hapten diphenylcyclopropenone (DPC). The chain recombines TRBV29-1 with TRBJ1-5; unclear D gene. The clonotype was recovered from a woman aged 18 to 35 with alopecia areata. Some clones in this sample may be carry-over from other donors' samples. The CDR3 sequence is CSVGDGNQPQHF. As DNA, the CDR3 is TGCAGCGTTGGAGACGGCAATCAGCCCCAGCATTTT.